This TCR beta chain was documented in a study of CXCR3-negative and CXCR3-positive naive CD8 T cells. General study points: Comparison of naive CXCR3-negative and CXCR3-positive cells revealed similar TRBV-TRBJ usage, while memory cells differed. Cryopreserved PBMCs had partly decreased CXCR3 expression; fresh PBMCs were used in most assays. Memory CD8+ cells had much lower diversity, and both naive subsets had comparably high diversity.

Preparation of TRB cDNA libraries relied on 5' RACE carrying UMI labels. TCRdb reanalyzed the 5' RACE reads and collapses them to one entry per CDR3 protein, without DNA. The table for this sample gives roughly 89,000 distinct CDR3 sequences. Turning to this clonotype: The antigen remains unidentified.

Naive CD8+ T cells carried a CD45RO-CCR7+CD27+CD95- phenotype. CDR1 SGHRS and CDR2 YFSETQ come from the germline V gene. The CDR3 totals 14 residues. The chain is built from TRBV5-1 and TRBJ1-1. Input material: naive CXCR3- CD8+ T cells from blood. The subset denotes: CD45RO-CCR7+CD27+CD95- naive CD8+ T cells lacking CXCR3 (TNR3-). This TCR came from a human donor in good health. Some clones in this sample may be carry-over from other donors' samples. The CDR3 protein is CASSLDPMNTEAFF. Variable domain in full (rest from reference TRBV5-1 and TRBJ1-1): KAGVTQTPRYLIKTRGQQVTLSCSPISGHRSVSWYQQTPGQGLQFLFEYFSETQRNKGNFPGRFSGRQFSNSRSEMNVSTLELGDSALYLCASSLDPMNTEAFFGQGTRLTVV.